This T cell receptor (beta chain) was identified during a study of Tregs in tolerant kidney transplant recipients. Here immunoSEQ multiplex PCR was the method, and the copy in TCRdb shows in-frame clones only, minus some. Among tens of thousands of clones, 90% to 95% were seen once, and the ten largest hold around 1.4%. Recipients received nonmyeloablative bone marrow transplants from related graft donors, with transient mixed chimerism. The CDR3 has 16 amino acids. The germline V gene encodes CDR1 SGHNT and CDR2 YYREEE (reference sequence). V was pared by 0 bases and J by 2 bases, with 5 bases of the junction left unmatched.

The sample in question was CD4+ T cells from blood (PBMCs), obtained 24 months after the transplant. The TCR sequence derives from a human patient who received a combined kidney and bone marrow transplant. Some T cells may trace back to the graft donor. The chain combines TRBV5-4 with TRBJ2-7; the match to TRBD1 covers 10 bases. The CDR3 loop reads CASSLGGGQGTYEQYF. The CDR3 DNA is TGTGCCAGCAGCTTGGGGGGGGGACAGGGGACCTACGAGCAGTACTTC.